One sample yielded the 18 T cell receptor beta chains listed below, sequenced in a study of cytomegalovirus exposure and HLA in healthy donors (dated by TCRdb to the late 2010s). Receptors were amplified or captured by the immunoSEQ multiplex PCR assay. For the multiplex PCR, a mixture combining 60 forward primers for TCR Vbeta segments and 13 reverse primers for TCR Jbeta segments was used. Imported from immuneACCESS, the table was reduced by TCRdb to in-frame sequences with V and J called. These copies leave out some clones; in studies compared against another copy, an unresolved V gene accounts for under half, and the cause of the remainder is not known. Within this sample are approximately 130,000 clones, with over 70% of them counted one time only. Of the sample, 3.1% is held by the ten largest clones. Sample: PBMCs. The receptors derive from a man under 40 in good health and CMV-seronegative.

The rearrangement joins TRBV5-1 to TRBJ2-7; 9 bases line up with TRBD1. V was pared by 5 bases and J by 3 bases, with 6 bases of the junction left unmatched. The V gene's germline CDR1 is SGHRS and CDR2 YFSETQ. The CDR3 is made up of 14 amino acids. The CDR3 loop reads CASRGGTGIYEQYF. In DNA form, the CDR3 reads TGCGCCAGCAGAGGCGGGACAGGGATCTACGAGCAGTACTTC.

This clone has just one count. V usage is TRBV7-2 and J usage is TRBJ2-3; maybe TRBD2 (7 bases). Trimming took 11 bases from V and 4 from J, leaving 25 bases between them. Germline V gene lookup returns CDR1 SGHTA and CDR2 FQGNSA. The CDR3 contains 16 residues. Here the CDR3 reads CASTGGRVAGSDTQYF. The CDR3 DNA reads TGTGCCTCCACCGGGGGGCGGGTAGCTGGCTCAGATACGCAGTATTTT.

The rearrangement joins TRBV5-1 to TRBJ2-1; TRBD1 matches 8 bases. The CDR3 totals 16 residues. Looked up from germline, CDR1 is SGHRS and CDR2 is YFSETQ. The J segment lost 2 bases and the V segment lost 3 bases, leaving 7 bases of the junction unmatched. The CDR3 nucleotides read TGCGCCAGCAGCTCTCGACAGGGGAAGGCCTACAATGAGCAGTTCTTC. Its protein product is CASSSRQGKAYNEQFF.

The J gene is TRBJ2-1, the V gene TRBV7-2; 10 bases are a match to TRBD2. The CDR3 length is 16 residues. Germline CDR1 SGHTA, CDR2 FQGNSA. J lost 4 bases, V lost 6 bases, and 9 bases had no gene match. CDR3 coding DNA: TGTGCCAGCAGTTTGCCGGGACTAGCGTTATACAATGAGCAGTTCTTC. Translating gives CASSLPGLALYNEQFF.

J is TRBJ1-1 and V is TRBV9, with 8 bases that match TRBD1. The germline gives CDR1 SGDLS, CDR2 YYNGEE. Trimming cost V 4 bases and J 4 bases; bases outside gene matches: 12. This CDR3 contains 16 residues. The CDR3 region has the DNA TGTGCCAGCAGCCCCCACCCCCCGGACAGGGCCACTGAAGCTTTCTTT. Protein: CASSPHPPDRATEAFF. The variable domain in full, completed from reference TRBV9 and TRBJ1-1, reads DSGVTQTPKHLITATGQRVTLRCSPRSGDLSVYWYQQSLDQGLQFLIQYYNGEERAKGNILERFSAQQFPDLHSELNLSSLELGDSALYFCASSPHPPDRATEAFFGQGTRLTVV.

The rearrangement links TRBV7-3 to TRBJ2-7, with 10 bases aligning to TRBD2. V shed 2 bases, J shed 6 bases, and the junction held 13 bases outside the gene matches. The germline gives CDR1 SGHTA, CDR2 FQGTGA. The CDR3 length is 17 residues. CDR3 residues: CASSLASSGREIGEQYF. CDR3 in DNA: TGTGCCAGCAGCTTAGCGTCTAGCGGGAGAGAGATTGGCGAGCAGTACTTC.

The V and J genes are TRBV19 and TRBJ1-2; D remains unclear. The CDR3 runs 13 residues. CDR1 and CDR2 (germline): LNHDA, SQIVND (reference sequence). The ends were cut back, 8 bases at V and 4 bases at J, with 14 bases in the middle. The CDR3 DNA is TGTGCCAGTTCTGTTGGCCGCGGCTATGGCTACACCTTC. It specifies CASSVGRGYGYTF.

This clone was counted between two and nine times. CDR3 loop: CASSEAQGYFYGYTF. In nucleotides, the CDR3 is TGTGCCAGCAGTGAAGCCCAGGGTTACTTCTATGGCTACACCTTC. This sequence joins TRBV25-1 and TRBJ1-2; a weak D match, TRBD1 (5 bases). This CDR3 is 15 amino acids long. In germline, CDR1 is MGHDK, CDR2 SYGVNS. V was cut by 2 bases and J by 4 bases, with 14 bases left in between.

The chain couples TRBV10-3 to TRBJ1-1; no clear D. V gave up 6 bases and J gave up 4 bases, with 12 bases separating them. Germline V gene data show CDR1 as ENHRY and CDR2 as SYGVKD. CDR3 length: 13 amino acids. CDR3 nucleotide sequence: TGTGCCATCAGATTTGGACTCGGCACTGAAGCTTTCTTT. Protein sequence: CAIRFGLGTEAFF.

This clone turned up a few times. The rearrangement links TRBV7-9 to TRBJ2-7; a weak D match, TRBD1 (6 bases). CDR3 length: 14 residues. Per the germline V gene, CDR1 is SEHNR and CDR2 is FQNEAQ (reference sequence). The germline V and J ends were trimmed by 5 bases and 4 bases, with 15 bases remaining between them. The CDR3 is CASSGHGTTYEQYF. Here the CDR3 DNA reads TGTGCCAGCAGCGGCCACGGGACAACGTACGAGCAGTACTTC.

This clone was counted between two and nine times. The chain has TRBV28 and TRBJ2-1; 10 bases agree with TRBD2. V gave up 8 bases and J gave up 8 bases; unmatched junction bases: 12. From germline, CDR1 is MDHEN and CDR2 SYDVKM. This CDR3 contains 15 residues. CDR3 protein: CASWAHSGGMDEQFF. DNA of the CDR3: TGTGCCAGCTGGGCTCATAGCGGGGGGATGGATGAGCAGTTCTTC. Variable domain in full (rest from reference TRBV28 and TRBJ2-1): DVKVTQSSRYLVKRTGEKVFLECVQDMDHENMFWYRQDPGLGLRLIYFSYDVKMKEKGDIPEGYSVSREKKERFSLILESASTNQTSMYLCASWAHSGGMDEQFFGPGTRLTVL.

V gene TRBV28 combines with J gene TRBJ2-7; D possibly corresponds to TRBD2 (5 bases). Between the trimmed V and J ends, which lost 6 bases and 0 bases, there was a span of 18 bases. The germline V gene has CDR1 MDHEN and CDR2 SYDVKM. The CDR3 runs 16 residues. The CDR3 here is CASSTASGRGSYEQYF. The CDR3 DNA follows: TGTGCCAGCAGCACCGCCTCCGGACGGGGCTCCTACGAGCAGTACTTC.

This clone was seen more than once but under ten times. The sample holds other DNA sequences that translate to the same CDR3. This sequence joins TRBV28 and TRBJ2-7; possibly TRBD2 for D (6 bases). Germline CDR1 and CDR2: MDHEN and SYDVKM. This CDR3 is 13 amino acids long. The V and J ends lost 2 bases and 4 bases respectively, with 9 bases between them. The CDR3 protein is CASSLGGSYEQYF. CDR3 DNA: TGTGCCAGCAGTTTAGGGGGGAGTTACGAGCAGTACTTC.

J is TRBJ1-2 and V is TRBV5-1, with 9 bases aligning to TRBD1. The J segment lost 5 bases and the V segment lost 4 bases, leaving 9 bases of the junction unmatched. This CDR3 is 15 amino acids long. Germline V lookup: CDR1 SGHRS, CDR2 YFSETQ. CDR3 in DNA: TGCGCCAGCAGCCCCCGACAGGGGGTAGGTTATGGCTACACCTTC. It encodes CASSPRQGVGYGYTF.

In its sample, this clone was seen a few times. At one end the junction does not follow the germline gene, possibly because of a read error. V and J are TRBV6-1 and TRBJ2-2; 15 bases line up with TRBD2. The CDR3 contains 17 residues. Germline V lookup: CDR1 MNHNS, CDR2 SASEGT. The chain's CDR3 is CASSEGLAGGPTGELFF. The CDR3 bases are TGTGCCAGCAGCGAAGGACTAGCGGGGGGGCCCACCGGGGAGCTGTTTTTT.

The chain recombines TRBV12-2 with TRBJ1-1; TRBD1, the table's D call, lacks a check against the DNA. TRBV12-2 is an annotated pseudogene. The CDR3 extends over 20 amino acids. CDR3 sequence reads: CASRPTLRDRVLVFVTEAFF. CDR3 sequence (DNA): TGTGCAAGTCGCCCGACTCTCCGGGACAGGGTTCTCGTCTTCGTCACTGAAGCTTTCTTT.

This chain uses TRBV7-2 with TRBJ2-1; 10 nucleotides line up with TRBD2. CDR3 length: 17 residues. The trim removed 2 bases at V and 2 bases at J, leaving 6 bases unmatched. Germline V CDR1 and CDR2: SGHTA, FQGNSA. CDR3 nucleotide sequence: TGTGCCAGCAGCTTACAGGGACTAGCGCGTACCTACAATGAGCAGTTCTTC. This translates into CASSLQGLARTYNEQFF.

The rearrangement uses TRBV2 and TRBJ1-1, with D possibly being TRBD1 (6 bases). This CDR3 comprises 14 residues. CDR1 and CDR2 from the germline V gene are SNHLY and FYNNEI. The V gene lost 4 bases and the J gene lost 6 bases, with 15 bases spanning the gap. The CDR3 DNA reads TGTGCCAGCAGTGGCACGTACAGGGAAGCTGAAGCTTTCTTT. This codes for CASSGTYREAEAFF.